This is a list of T cell receptor beta chains from one sample in a study of blood T cell repertoires in COVID-19. TCRdb's copy holds only in-frame clones and misses some; the assay was immunoSEQ multiplex PCR. The data contain approximately 250,000 clones, approximately 90% of them singletons. The source material was PBMCs or T cells enriched from blood (not recorded which). These receptors were taken from a woman between 25 and 40 years old with acute COVID-19. Both conserved end residues are part of each CDR3. The D gene is left open where the match is weak. Rows may omit the clone size; those that give it use once, few, many or a size class.

v_gene	abundance	j_gene	d_gene	CDR3nt	CDR3aa
TRBV5-1	NA	TRBJ2-1	TRBD2	TGCGCCAGCAGCCCGGGGGGGGCAGCCTACAATGAGCAGTTCTTC	CASSPGGAAYNEQFF
TRBV18	NA	TRBJ1-1	NA	TGTGCCAGCTCACCATCCCAGGGCAGCGAAGCTTTCTTT	CASSPSQGSEAFF
TRBV4-1	NA	TRBJ2-3	TRBD2	TGCGCCAGCAGCCAAGAACCCCGGACTAGCGGGAGATCAGATACGCAGTATTTT	CASSQEPRTSGRSDTQYF
TRBV7-3	NA	TRBJ2-1	NA	TGTGCCAGCAGCTTAACGGCACAAGAATGGAGCTCCTACAATGAGCAGTTCTTC	CASSLTAQEWSSYNEQFF
TRBV4-3	NA	TRBJ1-5	NA	TGCGCCAGCAGCCTCAACAGAGATCAGCCCCAGCATTTT	CASSLNRDQPQHF
TRBV30	NA	TRBJ1-5	TRBD1	TGTGCCTGGAGTAGGTCCCGGACAGGACTAAATAGCAATCAGCCCCAGCATTTT	CAWSRSRTGLNSNQPQHF
TRBV10-2	once	TRBJ1-6	NA	TGCGCCAGCAGTGAGTCGCACAGGACCTATTCACCCCTCCACTTT	CASSESHRTYSPLHF
TRBV11-2	NA	TRBJ2-7	NA	TGTGCCAGCAGCCAATCCGACAGGGACTTTGGGTACGAGCAGTACTTC	CASSQSDRDFGYEQYF
TRBV11-1	once	TRBJ2-3	TRBD2	TGTGCCAGCAGCTCGACGACTAGCGGGAGGCCAGATACGCAGTATTTT	CASSSTTSGRPDTQYF
TRBV19	NA	TRBJ1-2	TRBD1	TGTGCCAGTAGTATGGACAGGGAAGTTGATGGCTACACCTTC	CASSMDREVDGYTF
TRBV2	NA	TRBJ1-2	NA	TGTGCCAGCAGTGAACAGGGCCCCAACTATGGCTACACCTTC	CASSEQGPNYGYTF
TRBV28	NA	TRBJ1-5	NA	TGTGCCAGCAGTTTACGGGGGGACACCTATCAGCCCCAGCATTTT	CASSLRGDTYQPQHF
TRBV9	NA	TRBJ2-7	NA	TGTGCCAGCAGCGTAGTTCTCCACAGGCCCAGCTCCTACGAGCAGTACTTC	CASSVVLHRPSSYEQYF
TRBV28	NA	TRBJ1-6	NA	TGTGCCAGCAGGTCCGGACAGTTAGTTTACAATTCACCCCTCCACTTT	CASRSGQLVYNSPLHF
TRBV18	once	TRBJ2-3	TRBD2	TGTGCCAGCTCACCATCGGGACTAGCGGGAGACACAGATACGCAGTATTTT	CASSPSGLAGDTDTQYF
TRBV4-1	NA	TRBJ2-5	TRBD1	TGCGCCAGCAGCCAAGTAGGAGGACAGGGTCAAGAGACCCAGTACTTC	CASSQVGGQGQETQYF
TRBV28	NA	TRBJ1-1	NA	TGTGCCAGCAGTTCTACGGAGCTGACTGAAGCTTTCTTT	CASSSTELTEAFF
TRBV28	NA	TRBJ2-7	TRBD1	TGTGCCAGCAGTTCCGGGACAGACCACTCCTACGAGCAGTACTTC	CASSSGTDHSYEQYF
TRBV27	NA	TRBJ1-1	NA	TGTGCCAGCGGGGGACTAAGAAACACTGAAGCTTTCTTT	CASGGLRNTEAFF
TRBV28	NA	TRBJ2-3	NA	TGTGCCAGCAGTTTAGAGGCAGCTAGCACAGATACGCAGTATTTT	CASSLEAASTDTQYF
TRBV4-1	NA	TRBJ2-7	NA	TGCGCCAGCAGCACCCCGCCCCAACGGGGGGCCACCTACGAGCAGTACTTC	CASSTPPQRGATYEQYF
TRBV6-5	NA	TRBJ1-6	TRBD1	TGTGCCAGCAGGATTGGGACAGCCACGGATTCACCCCTCCACTTT	CASRIGTATDSPLHF
TRBV10-3	NA	TRBJ1-1	NA	TGTGCCATCAGTGAGTCATACCGGGGAGATGAAGCTTTCTTT	CAISESYRGDEAFF
TRBV18	NA	TRBJ2-3	NA	TGTGCCAGCTCACCCAGCGCAGATACGCAGTATTTT	CASSPSADTQYF
TRBV5-1	NA	TRBJ2-7	TRBD2	TGCGCCAGCAGGCCCGGGACTAGCGGGAACTACGAGCAGTACTTC	CASRPGTSGNYEQYF
TRBV13	NA	TRBJ2-1	TRBD1	TGTGCCAGCAGCTTGGAGGACAGGGGGTCATATGAGCAGTTCTTC	CASSLEDRGSYEQFF
TRBV2	NA	TRBJ2-5	TRBD1	TGTGCCAGCAGTAGCAGGGGGACCCAAGAGACCCAGTACTTC	CASSSRGTQETQYF
TRBV3-1/TRBV3-2	NA	TRBJ2-7	NA	TGTGCCAGCAGCCCCGCAGAGATCCGGGACAAATACTTC	CASSPAEIRDKYF
TRBV5-1	once	TRBJ1-1	NA	TGCGCCAGCAGCTTGGTAGGCGGAGATGATGAAGCTTTCTTT	CASSLVGGDDEAFF
TRBV28	NA	TRBJ1-5	NA	TGTGCCAGCAGTTTAGCGGAGGGCAATCAGCCCCAGCATTTT	CASSLAEGNQPQHF
TRBV25-1	NA	TRBJ1-1	NA	TGTGCCAGCAGTGGGGTCGTCGGGGAAGCTTTCTTT	CASSGVVGEAFF
TRBV6-1	NA	TRBJ1-1	NA	TGTGCCAGCAGTGAAATTTCCGGTAGATACACTGAAGCTTTCTTT	CASSEISGRYTEAFF
TRBV3-1/TRBV3-2	once	TRBJ2-7	TRBD2	TGTGCCAGCAGCTCCAGGGGGACTAGCGGGAATTGGCAAGCGGACGAGCAGTACTTC	CASSSRGTSGNWQADEQYF
TRBV10-3	NA	TRBJ2-3	TRBD2	TGTGCCATCAGCCCGGGACTAGCGGGAGGGGGGGCAGATACGCAGTATTTT	CAISPGLAGGGADTQYF
TRBV21-1	NA	TRBJ2-2	NA	TGTGCCAGCAGCGGGACAGGGCGGAACACCGGGGAGCTGTTTTTT	CASSGTGRNTGELFF
TRBV4-1	NA	TRBJ2-1	TRBD2	TGCGCCAGCAGCCAAGGTCCTAGCGGGAGTGCTGAGCAGTTCTTC	CASSQGPSGSAEQFF
TRBV28	NA	TRBJ2-1	TRBD2	TGTGCCAGCAGCTCTTCGGCTAGCGGGGATTACAATGAGCAGTTCTTC	CASSSSASGDYNEQFF
TRBV7-7	NA	TRBJ1-1	NA	TGTGCTAGCAGCCCGGACACAAACACTGAAGCTTTCTTT	CASSPDTNTEAFF
TRBV11-3	NA	TRBJ2-7	TRBD2	TGTGCCAGCAGCTTGGGGTGGGGGACTAGTCCCTACGAGCAGTACTTC	CASSLGWGTSPYEQYF
TRBV28	NA	TRBJ2-4	NA	TGTGCCAGCAGTGCAGGGGCGAAAAACATTCAGTACTTC	CASSAGAKNIQYF
TRBV28	NA	TRBJ1-2	TRBD1	TGTGCCAGCAGTTTAGGACAGGGGGCTATCTATGGCTACACCTTC	CASSLGQGAIYGYTF
TRBV19	NA	TRBJ2-2	TRBD1	TGTGCCAGTGGGGACAGCGCGGATACCGGGGAGCTGTTTTTT	CASGDSADTGELFF
TRBV7-9	NA	TRBJ2-7	TRBD1	TGTGCCAGCAGCCAGGATAAAGACAGGGGATCCTACGAGCAGTACTTC	CASSQDKDRGSYEQYF
TRBV7-3	NA	TRBJ2-7	NA	TGTGCCAGCAGCCGTACAGATTCCTACGAGCAGTACTTC	CASSRTDSYEQYF
TRBV28	NA	TRBJ2-7	NA	TGTGCCACCATGACAGGTGAAGGGTACGAGCAGTACTTC	CATMTGEGYEQYF
TRBV28	NA	TRBJ1-1	TRBD1	TGTGCCAGCAGTTTAGACAGGGGGAACACTGAAGCTTTCTTT	CASSLDRGNTEAFF
TRBV24-1	NA	TRBJ2-7	NA	TGTGCCACCAGTGGACAGGCGTCCTACGGGCAGTACTTC	CATSGQASYGQYF
TRBV28	NA	TRBJ2-2	NA	TGTGCCAGCAGTTCTCAGGGGGGAGTCGTCAACACCGGGGAGCTGTTTTTT	CASSSQGGVVNTGELFF
TRBV4-2	NA	TRBJ2-1	TRBD2	TGTGCCAGCAGCCAAGATATTGGCGGGAGTGTGATGAATGAGCAGTTCTTC	CASSQDIGGSVMNEQFF